These 5 T cell receptor beta chains came from one sample sequenced in a study of T cell responses to AZD1222 COVID-19 vaccine. Using immunoSEQ multiplex PCR, the repertoire was profiled, and TCRdb retains in-frame clones only, with some absent. The table lists tens of thousands of clones, around 90% of them singletons. Sequenced material: peripheral blood, taken on day 0 of MenACWY control vaccination. These receptors were obtained from an adult in good health.

This clone was observed a handful of times. The gene calls are TRBV10-3 and TRBJ1-3; D is uncertain. Germline CDR1 is ENHRY and CDR2 is SYGVKD. The V gene lost 4 bases and the J gene lost 7 bases, with 8 bases spanning the gap. The CDR3 totals 12 residues. The CDR3 coding sequence is TGTGCCATCAGTGCCCTGGTGAACACCATATATTTT. Its translation: CAISALVNTIYF.

This clone was seen more than once but under ten times. The V call is TRBV7-2, the J call TRBJ1-5, with D unclear. V was shortened by 4 bases and J by 5 bases, with 9 bases between the two germline ends. This CDR3 is 13 amino acids long. Germline V CDR1 and CDR2: SGHTA, FQGNSA. The CDR3 nucleotides read TGTGCCAGCAGCTCCTCCAACTATCAGCCCCAGCATTTT. Translation: CASSSSNYQPQHF.

The chain joins TRBV28 to TRBJ2-5; 8 nucleotides line up with TRBD2. Germline assignment: CDR1 MDHEN and CDR2 SYDVKM. With V trimmed by 5 bases and J by 7 bases, 9 bases remained unmatched. The CDR3 extends over 14 amino acids. The CDR3 is CASSPPGGTGTQYF. CDR3 DNA sequence: TGTGCCAGCAGTCCACCGGGGGGGACGGGGACCCAGTACTTC.

The chain is built from TRBV3-1 (or the pseudogene TRBV3-2) and TRBJ2-7; 9 bases match TRBD2. CDR3 length: 15 residues. Germline CDR1 is LGHDT and CDR2 is YNNKEL (reference sequence). The V segment lost 3 bases and the J segment 0 bases; nucleotides outside the gene matches: 3. Written as DNA, the CDR3 is TGTGCCAGCAGCCACCGACTAGCGGACTCCTACGAGCAGTACTTC. Its protein is CASSHRLADSYEQYF.

This chain links TRBV19 with TRBJ2-3; TRBD2 aligns across 12 bases. CDR3 length equals 14 residues. The ends lost 9 bases at V and 6 bases at J; junction bases unmatched: 7. Germline CDR1 reads LNHDA; CDR2 reads SQIVND (reference sequence). The CDR3 DNA reads TGTGCCAGCTCTAGCGGGGGGGCTGGGGATACGCAGTATTTT. Amino acids: CASSSGGAGDTQYF.